One sample yielded the 26 T cell receptor beta chains listed below, sequenced in a study of a mutant IDH1 vaccine in newly diagnosed glioma. The time point was: baseline, week 1 (first vaccination visit). Treatment described: pre-vaccination baseline after standard-of-care therapy. Libraries were prepared by immunoSEQ multiplex PCR; TCRdb keeps only in-frame clonotypes and omits some of them. The sample comprises around 50,000 clones, 86% of which are singletons, and around 2.4% rests with the top ten. The source was PBMCs, collected from a glioma patient treated with radiotherapy, temozolomide or both. The receptors here all came from a man aged 40-55 years with glioma.

V and J are TRBV6-1 and TRBJ2-6; TRBD1 or TRBD2 may be the D gene (6 bases each). Germline V gene data show CDR1 as MNHNS and CDR2 as SASEGT. Trimming took off 6 bases at V and 4 bases at J, with 13 bases between the two ends. The CDR3 is 15 amino acids. CDR3 nucleotides: TGTGCCAGCAGATTACAGGGACTCGGGGCCAACGTCCTGACTTTC. Translation: CASRLQGLGANVLTF.

The count of this clone is one. The J gene is TRBJ2-7, the V gene TRBV18; D is perhaps TRBD2 (5 bases). Trimming removed 8 bases from V and 6 bases from J, with 11 bases in between. The CDR3 loop spans 11 amino acids. The germline V gene encodes CDR1 KGHSH and CDR2 LQKENI. CDR3 nucleotides: TGTGCCAGCCGACGGGATTTCGAGCAGTACTTC. Amino acids: CASRRDFEQYF.

This rearrangement joins TRBV2 to TRBJ1-2; D unresolved. Deletions cut 3 bases from V and 8 bases from J, with 19 bases between. Germline loops: CDR1 SNHLY, CDR2 FYNNEI. The CDR3 runs 15 residues. CDR3 region: CASSDSLPRGRGYTF. The CDR3 nucleotides read TGTGCCAGCAGTGACAGTCTGCCCCGTGGAAGGGGCTACACCTTC.

The V and J genes are TRBV11-3 and TRBJ2-2; 12 bases are a match to TRBD2. With 6 bases clipped from V and 5 bases from J, the junction kept 4 bases outside the gene matches. CDR1 SGHNT and CDR2 YENEEA come from the germline V gene. This CDR3 is built from 15 residues. CDR3 sequence reads: CASRRGLAGTGELFF. The CDR3, as DNA: TGTGCCAGCAGGCGCGGACTAGCGGGGACCGGGGAGCTGTTTTTT.

The CDR3 bases are TGTGCCAGCAGTGCGGGGGACTACTACACAGATACGCAGTATTTT. Its protein product is CASSAGDYYTDTQYF. This rearrangement joins TRBV25-1 to TRBJ2-3; 7 nucleotides agree with TRBD2. The CDR3 has 15 amino acids. The J segment lost 2 bases and the V segment lost 4 bases, leaving 6 bases of the junction unmatched. Germline V CDR1 and CDR2: MGHDK, SYGVNS.

The genes are TRBV27 and TRBJ2-7; D ambiguous. Between the trimmed V and J ends, which lost 5 bases and 0 bases, there was a span of 14 bases. The CDR3 length is 15 residues. Germline V lookup: CDR1 MNHEY, CDR2 SMNVEV (reference sequence). The CDR3 spells CASSLAGLDSYEQYF. Here the CDR3 DNA reads TGTGCCAGCAGTCTCGCCGGGTTGGACTCCTACGAGCAGTACTTC.

V usage is TRBV27 and J usage is TRBJ2-1; 11 bases align to TRBD2. This CDR3 contains 16 residues. Germline assignment: CDR1 MNHEY and CDR2 SMNVEV (reference sequence). Trimming at V came to 4 bases and at J to 8 bases, leaving 10 bases not matched to a gene. CDR3 DNA: TGTGCCAGCAGTTCCCGACTAGCGGGAAACCGGGATGAGCAGTTCTTC. Amino acids: CASSSRLAGNRDEQFF.

This chain links TRBV2 with TRBJ1-2; D uncertain. CDR3 length: 10 amino acids. The V and J ends lost 11 bases and 7 bases respectively, with 11 bases between them. Germline CDR1 and CDR2: SNHLY and FYNNEI. The CDR3 DNA is TGTGCCCCAGAGGGCGGTGGCTACACCTTC. Amino acids: CAPEGGGYTF.

The chain combines TRBV14 with TRBJ2-1; TRBD2 matches 8 bases. Per the germline V gene, CDR1 is SGHDN and CDR2 is FVKESK. The CDR3 has 14 amino acids. The V and J ends lost 4 bases and 4 bases, in that order; junction bases with no gene match: 3. CDR3: CASSLSSGYNEQFF. The CDR3, as DNA: TGTGCCAGCAGCCTTTCTAGCGGGTACAATGAGCAGTTCTTC.

CDR3 protein: CASSPTGSQFGRNTIYF. The CDR3, as DNA: TGTGCCAGCAGTCCAACCGGGTCTCAATTCGGTAGAAACACCATATATTTT. The gene calls are TRBV28 and TRBJ1-3; D gene uncertain. V lost 5 bases, J lost 5 bases, and 22 bases lay in between. The CDR3 is 17 amino acids. Germline V gene data show CDR1 as MDHEN and CDR2 as SYDVKM.

The V call is TRBV10-3, the J call TRBJ2-1, with D possibly matching TRBD2 (5 bases). Per the germline V gene, CDR1 is ENHRY and CDR2 is SYGVKD. Trimming left V 1 base short and J 5 bases short, with 24 bases between. The CDR3 has 19 amino acids. CDR3 bases: TGTGCCATCAGTGAGTTCGACGTAATGGGAGCGAACCTCGACAATGAGCAGTTCTTC. It translates to CAISEFDVMGANLDNEQFF.

The chain joins TRBV21-1 to TRBJ2-7; the table's D gene call, TRBD1, was not cross checked with the DNA. TRBV21-1 is given as a pseudogene. The length of the CDR3 is 15 residues. The DNA for the CDR3 is TGTGCCAGCAGCCAGACAGGGTTTTTAACCTACGAGCAGTACTTC. Amino acid sequence: CASSQTGFLTYEQYF.

The genes are TRBV19 and TRBJ2-7; unclear D gene. V lost 5 bases to trimming and J lost 0 bases, with 11 bases between them. The length of the CDR3 is 14 residues. Germline V CDR1 and CDR2: LNHDA, SQIVND (reference sequence). CDR3 in amino acids: CASSASRSSYEQYF. The CDR3 DNA follows: TGTGCCAGTAGTGCGTCTAGGAGCTCCTACGAGCAGTACTTC.

This clone turned up a few times. V usage is TRBV12-2 and J usage is TRBJ2-7; the D call of TRBD2 is as the table states it, not checked on the DNA. TRBV12-2 is an annotated pseudogene. The CDR3 consists of 18 residues. CDR3 coding DNA: TGTGCAAGTCGCTTCACCGGGACTAGCGAGTTGAGCTCCTACGAGCAGTACTTC. It encodes CASRFTGTSELSSYEQYF.

The chain employs TRBV7-2 and TRBJ2-7, with 8 bases matching TRBD2. The germline gives CDR1 SGHTA, CDR2 FQGNSA. After removal of 5 bases from V and 0 bases from J, the junction contained 6 bases not matched to a gene. The CDR3 is 15 residues long. The CDR3 loop reads CASSRAGATSYEQYF. In DNA, the CDR3 is TGTGCCAGCAGCCGAGCGGGAGCGACCTCCTACGAGCAGTACTTC.

J is TRBJ2-3 and V is TRBV7-8, with D possibly TRBD1 on 5 matching bases. The CDR3 has 16 amino acids. Germline lookup yields CDR1 SGHVS and CDR2 FQNEAQ. Deletions cut 6 bases from V and 5 bases from J, with 21 bases between. The CDR3 here is CASSLGSAGIIDTQYF. Here the CDR3 DNA reads TGTGCCAGCAGTCTCGGGTCGGCAGGGATTATAGATACGCAGTATTTT.

The chain is built from TRBV29-1 and TRBJ2-1; 8 nucleotides align to TRBD2. Germline V gene lookup returns CDR1 SQVTM and CDR2 ANQGSEA. This CDR3 contains 13 residues. V was pared by 7 bases and J by 9 bases, with 11 bases of the junction left unmatched. CDR3 sequence reads: CSGKREGLIEQFF. The CDR3 bases are TGCAGCGGGAAACGGGAGGGCCTAATTGAGCAGTTCTTC.

This clone has a handful of counts. V and J are TRBV4-2 and TRBJ1-1; TRBD1 matches 7 bases. After removal of 9 bases from V and 5 bases from J, the junction contained 6 bases not matched to a gene. CDR3 length: 12 residues. In germline, CDR1 is LGHNA, CDR2 YNFKEQ. This chain's CDR3 is CARDDRDTEAFF. The CDR3 nucleotides read TGTGCCAGGGACGACAGGGATACTGAAGCTTTCTTT.

V usage is TRBV10-3 and J usage is TRBJ1-1; D possibly corresponds to TRBD1 (5 bases). CDR3 length equals 13 residues. Trimming removed 6 bases from V and 4 bases from J, with 12 bases in between. The germline gives CDR1 ENHRY, CDR2 SYGVKD. The CDR3 region is CAIRSSGGTEAFF. For the CDR3, the DNA is TGTGCCATCAGATCTAGCGGGGGCACTGAAGCTTTCTTT.

The V and J genes are TRBV5-4 and TRBJ1-1, with D maybe TRBD1 (6 bases). The CDR3 contains 15 residues. V was pared by 2 bases and J by 7 bases, with 18 bases between. Germline CDR1 reads SGHNT; CDR2 reads YYREEE (reference sequence). The CDR3 here is CASSFRSQGIGEAFF. CDR3 sequence (DNA): TGTGCCAGCAGCTTTAGGAGTCAGGGGATCGGTGAAGCTTTCTTT.

With respect to this clone: The sample holds other DNA sequences that translate to the same CDR3. The genes are TRBV7-9 and TRBJ1-1; no firm D call. This CDR3 contains 16 residues. The germline V gene encodes CDR1 SEHNR and CDR2 FQNEAQ (reference sequence). V shed 4 bases and J shed 3 bases, with 18 bases lying between them. The CDR3 DNA reads TGTGCCAGCAGCTCGCGCGGTTATCAGACGGACACTGAAGCTTTCTTT. The encoded protein is CASSSRGYQTDTEAFF.

This clone came up once. J is TRBJ1-2 and V is TRBV18, with D perhaps matching TRBD1 (5 bases). The V end lost 2 bases, the J end lost 8 bases, and 9 bases lay between the germline ends. This CDR3 is 12 amino acids long. Per germline, CDR1 KGHSH and CDR2 LQKENI. In DNA, the CDR3 is TGTGCCAGCTCACCAGATCAGGGAGGCTACACCTTC. It codes for CASSPDQGGYTF.

The genes are TRBV25-1 and TRBJ2-1; 10 positions match TRBD2. Germline V gives CDR1 MGHDK, CDR2 SYGVNS. V was clipped by 2 bases and J by 6 bases; unmatched bases: 4. The CDR3 has 15 amino acids. The chain's CDR3 is CASSEGLAVFNEQFF. Written as DNA, the CDR3 is TGTGCCAGCAGTGAAGGACTAGCGGTTTTCAATGAGCAGTTCTTC. The entire variable domain, with the rest obtained from reference TRBV25-1 and TRBJ2-1, is as follows: EADIYQTPRYLVIGTGKKITLECSQTMGHDKMYWYQQDPGMELHLIHYSYGVNSTEKGDLSSESTVSRIRTEHFPLTLESARPSHTSQYLCASSEGLAVFNEQFFGPGTRLTVL.

The genes are TRBV20-1 and TRBJ1-2, with D hard to call. Germline CDR1 is DFQATT and CDR2 is SNEGSKA (reference sequence). This CDR3 is 11 amino acids long. V gave up 7 bases and J gave up 2 bases, with 8 bases separating them. CDR3 loop: CSGEVNYGYTF. The CDR3 bases are TGCAGTGGAGAGGTGAACTATGGCTACACCTTC.

The gene calls are TRBV7-9 and TRBJ2-5, with 7 nucleotides matching TRBD1. The CDR3 loop spans 16 amino acids. V dropped 4 bases and J dropped 5; count of bases not matched to a gene: 13. In germline, CDR1 is SEHNR, CDR2 FQNEAQ (reference sequence). The chain's CDR3 is CASSSRGTVLEETQYF. The CDR3 DNA sequence: TGTGCCAGCAGCTCGAGAGGGACAGTCTTAGAGGAGACCCAGTACTTC.

The chain has TRBV14 and TRBJ2-7; 12 bases align to TRBD1. The CDR3 covers 15 residues. Looked up from germline, CDR1 is SGHDN and CDR2 is FVKESK. V shed 4 bases and J 6 bases; nucleotides not matched to a gene: 7. CDR3 protein: CASSPLGDRGREQYF. DNA for the CDR3: TGTGCCAGCAGCCCCCTCGGGGACAGGGGGCGCGAGCAGTACTTC.